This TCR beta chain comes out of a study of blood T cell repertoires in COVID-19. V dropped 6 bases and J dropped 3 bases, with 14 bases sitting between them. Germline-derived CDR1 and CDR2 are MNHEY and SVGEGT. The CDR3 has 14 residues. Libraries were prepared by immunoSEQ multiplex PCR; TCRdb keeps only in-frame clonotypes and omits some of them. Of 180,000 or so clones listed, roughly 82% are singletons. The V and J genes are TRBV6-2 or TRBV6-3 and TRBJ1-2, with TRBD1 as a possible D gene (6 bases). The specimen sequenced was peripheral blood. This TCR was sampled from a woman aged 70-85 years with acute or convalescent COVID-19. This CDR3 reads CASSPAGADYGYTF. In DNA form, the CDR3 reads TGTGCCAGCAGCCCCGCGGGGGCAGACTATGGCTACACCTTC.